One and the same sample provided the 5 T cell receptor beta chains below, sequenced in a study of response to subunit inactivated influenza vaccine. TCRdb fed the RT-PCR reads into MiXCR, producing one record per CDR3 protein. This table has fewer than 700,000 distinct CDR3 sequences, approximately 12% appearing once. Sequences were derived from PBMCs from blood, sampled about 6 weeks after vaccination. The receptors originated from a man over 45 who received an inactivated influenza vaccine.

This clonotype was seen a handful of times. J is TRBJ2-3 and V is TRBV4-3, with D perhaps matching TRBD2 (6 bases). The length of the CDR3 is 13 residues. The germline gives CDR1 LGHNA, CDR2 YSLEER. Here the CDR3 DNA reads TGCGCTAGCGGCAGGGACCCCACAGATACGCAGTATTTT. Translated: CASGRDPTDTQYF.

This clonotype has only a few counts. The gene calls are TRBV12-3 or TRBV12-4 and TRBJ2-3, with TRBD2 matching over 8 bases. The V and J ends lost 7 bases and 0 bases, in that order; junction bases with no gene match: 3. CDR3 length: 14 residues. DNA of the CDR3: TGTGCCAGCACCGGACTAGCTAGCACAGATACGCAGTATTTT. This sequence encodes CASTGLASTDTQYF.

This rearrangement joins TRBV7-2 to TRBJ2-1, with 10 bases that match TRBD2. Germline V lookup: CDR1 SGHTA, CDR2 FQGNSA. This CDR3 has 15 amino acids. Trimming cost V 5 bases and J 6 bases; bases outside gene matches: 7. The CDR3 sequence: CASSPELAGSNEQFF. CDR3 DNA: TGTGCCAGCAGCCCTGAACTAGCGGGAAGCAATGAGCAGTTCTTC.

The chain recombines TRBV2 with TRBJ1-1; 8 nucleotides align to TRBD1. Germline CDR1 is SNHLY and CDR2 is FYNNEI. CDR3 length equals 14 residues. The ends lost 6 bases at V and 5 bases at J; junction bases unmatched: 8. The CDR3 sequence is CASSGQGLVTEAFF. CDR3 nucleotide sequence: TGTGCCAGCAGCGGACAGGGTTTGGTAACTGAAGCTTTCTTT.

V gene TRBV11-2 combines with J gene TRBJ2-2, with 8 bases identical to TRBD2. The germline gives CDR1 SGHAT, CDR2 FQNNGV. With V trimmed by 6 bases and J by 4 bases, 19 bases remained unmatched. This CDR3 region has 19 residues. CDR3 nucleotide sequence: TGTGCCAGCAGGCCTAACCCCGGACAACGCGGGAGGAGCACCGGGGAGCTGTTTTTT. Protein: CASRPNPGQRGRSTGELFF.